These T cell receptor beta chains were read from a single sample in a study of blood T cell repertoires in COVID-19. TCRdb keeps only in-frame clones here, not all; method: immunoSEQ multiplex PCR. The repertoire includes 100,000 to 150,000 clones, 85% to 90% of them detected once, and approximately 1.4% sits in the top ten. Sequencing was carried out using peripheral blood. All receptors come from a human donor in a cohort sampled during active COVID-19. The CDR3 runs from the conserved cysteine through the conserved F or W. A D gene is named only where the DNA matches it firmly. Not every row has a clone size; where given, it reads once, few, many or a size class.

j_gene | d_gene | abundance | v_gene | CDR3nt | CDR3aa
TRBJ2-3 | TRBD1 | NA | TRBV5-1 | TGCGCCAGCAGCTTGGGCAGGGGGCCAACAGATACGCAGTATTTT | CASSLGRGPTDTQYF
TRBJ2-5 | NA | NA | TRBV20-1 | TGCAGTGCGACGTCTCCCGAGGCCCAGTACTTC | CSATSPEAQYF
TRBJ2-2 | NA | NA | TRBV5-6 | TGTGCCAGCAGCCGTACCGGGGAGCTGTTTTTT | CASSRTGELFF
TRBJ2-5 | TRBD2 | NA | TRBV10-1 | TGCGCCAGCAGTGCGGGACTAGCGGGGGGCCCCCAAGAGACCCAGTACTTC | CASSAGLAGGPQETQYF
TRBJ2-7 | NA | NA | TRBV9 | TGTGCCAGCAGCCCCAGAGGAGGGTCCTACGAGCAGTACTTC | CASSPRGGSYEQYF
TRBJ2-7 | NA | NA | TRBV11-2 | TGTGCCAGCAGCTATCGACTCGAAGTGGGCAGAGCCAGGGGGGAGTACTTC | CASSYRLEVGRARGEYF
TRBJ1-5 | TRBD1 | NA | TRBV24-1 | TGTGCCACCAGTGCCACAGGGGGAAATCAGCCCCAGCATTTT | CATSATGGNQPQHF
TRBJ2-7 | TRBD1 | NA | TRBV7-8 | TGTGCCAGCAGCCACCAAGCGTCACAGGGGAAATCCTACGAGCAGTACTTC | CASSHQASQGKSYEQYF
TRBJ2-1 | NA | NA | TRBV10-3 | TGTGCCATCAGGGGAGCGCCCGGGACTCCCGATGAGCAGTTCTTC | CAIRGAPGTPDEQFF
TRBJ1-1 | TRBD1 | NA | TRBV5-1 | TGCGCCAGCAGCTTGGGACAGGGCCCTGGAACTGAAGCTTTCTTT | CASSLGQGPGTEAFF
TRBJ2-5 | TRBD2 | NA | TRBV19 | TGTGCCAGTAGTACCCGACTAGCTCAAGAGACCCAGTACTTC | CASSTRLAQETQYF
TRBJ2-2 | NA | NA | TRBV5-8 | TGTGCCAGCAGCTTTGGGGGGTATGCGGGCACCGGGGAGCTGTTTTTT | CASSFGGYAGTGELFF
TRBJ1-5 | TRBD1 | NA | TRBV19 | TGTGCCAGTAGTATGGGCAGGGGGCTCAATCAGCCCCAGCATTTT | CASSMGRGLNQPQHF
TRBJ2-1 | TRBD2 | NA | TRBV20-1 | TGCAGTGCTAGTATGGGTAGCGGGGGGGTCAATGAGCAGTTCTTC | CSASMGSGGVNEQFF
TRBJ2-1 | TRBD2 | few | TRBV29-1 | TGCAGCGTTCGGACTAGCACTGACTACAATGAGCAGTTCTTC | CSVRTSTDYNEQFF
TRBJ2-7 | TRBD1 | once | TRBV4-2 | TGTGCCAGCAGCCAAGGACAGGGATCCTACGAGCAGTACTTC | CASSQGQGSYEQYF
TRBJ2-3 | TRBD1 | NA | TRBV5-1 | TGCGCCAGCAGCTCGGGACAGGGAAGAGATACGCAGTATTTT | CASSSGQGRDTQYF
TRBJ2-3 | TRBD2 | NA | TRBV9 | TGTGCCAGCAGCGCTACTAGCGGGATAGCAGATACGCAGTATTTT | CASSATSGIADTQYF
TRBJ2-7 | TRBD1 | NA | TRBV5-6 | TGTGCCAGCAGCTTGGGGTTTTCCGGGACAGGGGTATACGAGCAGTACTTC | CASSLGFSGTGVYEQYF
TRBJ2-2 | TRBD1 | NA | TRBV28 | TGTGCCAGCAGCCAAGGACAGGCCATGGGGACCGGGGAGCTGTTTTTT | CASSQGQAMGTGELFF
TRBJ2-3 | NA | NA | TRBV6-5 | TGTGCCAGCAGTCGGGAACAGGGGGGGGCAGATACGCAGTATTTT | CASSREQGGADTQYF
TRBJ1-6 | TRBD1 | NA | TRBV6-6 | TGTGCCAGCAGTGCAGGACAGGGGCAATCACCCCTCCACTTT | CASSAGQGQSPLHF
TRBJ2-5 | NA | once | TRBV12-3/TRBV12-4 | TGTGCCAGCAGCAGGACTCGAGAGACCCAGTACTTC | CASSRTRETQYF
TRBJ2-6 | NA | NA | TRBV27 | TGTGCCAGCAGTTTTCAATCTGGGGCCAACGTCCTGACTTTC | CASSFQSGANVLTF
TRBJ2-1 | NA | NA | TRBV5-6 | TGTGCCAGCAGCTTGGGCCCCGAACAGTCGGGGGAGCAGTTCTTC | CASSLGPEQSGEQFF
TRBJ1-6 | NA | once | TRBV7-6 | TGTGCCAGCAGCACAGGGAATCCAGCACCCCTCCACTTT | CASSTGNPAPLHF
TRBJ2-1 | TRBD2 | once | TRBV5-4 | TGTGCCAGCAGCTCGCTAGCGGCAAATTCCTACAATGAGCAGTTCTTC | CASSSLAANSYNEQFF
TRBJ1-4 | TRBD1 | once | TRBV19 | TGTGCCAGCAGGGACAGGATGAATGAAAAACTGTTTTTT | CASRDRMNEKLFF
TRBJ1-4 | NA | NA | TRBV5-4 | TGTGCCAGCAGCTTGGTGGGAGATGAAAAACTGTTTTTT | CASSLVGDEKLFF
TRBJ2-7 | NA | NA | TRBV5-1 | TGCGCCAGCAGCGCCTCAGGTGTCTACGAGCAGTACTTC | CASSASGVYEQYF
TRBJ2-5 | NA | once | TRBV2 | TGTGCCAGCAGGACCGGGGAGACCCAGTACTTC | CASRTGETQYF